This entry lists 17 T cell receptor beta chains sequenced from one sample in a study of T cells in Graves' hyperthyroidism and ophthalmopathy. Authors of the study amplified TCR beta CDR3 regions from RNA transcripts. The HTBI set primed first-round TCR CDR3 RT-PCR. TCRdb re-called the multiplex PCR reads with MiXCR, one entry per CDR3 protein. The sample contains hundreds of thousands of distinct CDR3 sequences, about a sixth of which appear only once. The source material was blood. Receptor source: a young woman with Graves' ophthalmopathy.

This clonotype occurred many times. The V gene is TRBV20-1, the J gene TRBJ2-3; 11 nucleotides match TRBD2. This CDR3 is built from 16 residues. The ends lost 4 bases at V and 3 bases at J; junction bases unmatched: 9. Germline V CDR1 and CDR2: DFQATT, SNEGSKA (reference sequence). CDR3 amino acids: CSAIPLTSGVTDTQYF. CDR3 bases: TGCAGTGCTATCCCTCTGACTAGCGGGGTGACAGATACGCAGTATTTT.

This chain connects TRBV7-2 to TRBJ2-5, with 8 bases fitting TRBD1. Germline CDR1 is SGHTA and CDR2 is FQGNSA. V was clipped by 9 bases and J by 5 bases; unmatched bases: 17. The CDR3 extends over 16 amino acids. This CDR3 reads CASSSPTGASSETQYF. DNA for the CDR3: TGTGCCAGTAGTTCTCCGACAGGGGCATCTTCGGAGACCCAGTACTTC.

This clonotype was counted many times. The chain recombines TRBV28 with TRBJ2-7; D gene uncertain. CDR3 length: 15 residues. Trimming left V 2 bases short and J 0 bases short, with 11 bases between. Germline V gives CDR1 MDHEN, CDR2 SYDVKM. The CDR3, as DNA: TGTGCCAGCAGTTTAGGACGTACATCCTCCTACGAGCAGTACTTC. Its protein product is CASSLGRTSSYEQYF.

This clonotype was observed at least ten times. The CDR3 sequence is CASSSMSETQYF. CDR3 nucleotides: TGTGCCAGCAGCTCCATGTCGGAGACCCAGTACTTC. V and J are TRBV28 and TRBJ2-5; D uncertain. This CDR3 has 12 amino acids. The V and J ends lost 6 bases and 5 bases respectively, with 10 bases between them. CDR1 and CDR2 (germline): MDHEN, SYDVKM. Supplemented by reference TRBV28 and TRBJ2-5, the full variable domain reads DVKVTQSSRYLVKRTGEKVFLECVQDMDHENMFWYRQDPGLGLRLIYFSYDVKMKEKGDIPEGYSVSREKKERFSLILESASTNQTSMYLCASSSMSETQYFGPGTRLLVL.

This chain links TRBV13 with TRBJ1-1; 7 positions agree with TRBD1. V dropped 3 bases and J dropped 5; count of bases not matched to a gene: 6. Germline V gene sequence: CDR1 PRHDT, CDR2 FYEKMQ (reference sequence). The CDR3 sequence is 14 residues long. The CDR3 DNA sequence: TGTGCCAGCAGCTTGGAGGGGGCGAGAACTGAAGCTTTCTTT. Translation gives CASSLEGARTEAFF. Filled out from reference TRBV13 and TRBJ1-1, the complete variable domain reads AAGVIQSPRHLIKEKRETATLKCYPIPRHDTVYWYQQGPGQDPQFLISFYEKMQSDKGSIPDRFSAQQFSDYHSELNMSSLELGDSALYFCASSLEGARTEAFFGQGTRLTVV.

This clonotype occurred many times. The rearrangement uses TRBV4-3 and TRBJ2-5, with 7 bases matching TRBD1. V lost 3 bases to trimming and J lost 5 bases; unmatched junction nucleotides: 15. The CDR3 covers 17 residues. Germline V CDR1 and CDR2: LGHNA, YSLEER. The CDR3 bases are TGCGCCAGCAGCCATCACGCACGCAAGGGGGCAGGGGAGACCCAGTACTTC. Its translation: CASSHHARKGAGETQYF.

This clonotype was detected only a few times. A clone one base away is much larger, so this may be a read error. CDR3 nucleotides: TGTGCCAGCACCCAGGATCATGGGCGATCTGAAGCTTTCTTT. Its translation: CASTQDHGRSEAFF. This chain uses TRBV7-9 with TRBJ1-1, with unresolved D. V shed 7 bases and J shed 6 bases, with 18 bases lying between them. The germline V gene has CDR1 SEHNR and CDR2 FQNEAQ (reference sequence). The CDR3 covers 14 residues.

As DNA, the CDR3 is TGCAGCGTTGAACCCGGGAAGGGCCAAGCTTTCTTT. Amino acid sequence: CSVEPGKGQAFF. The chain uses TRBV29-1 and TRBJ1-1; D is unclear. V was clipped by 2 bases and J by 9 bases, with 13 bases between them. CDR1 is SQVTM, CDR2 ANQGSEA, per germline. The CDR3 is made up of 12 amino acids.

The chain couples TRBV4-3 to TRBJ2-5, with D maybe TRBD1 (5 bases). The germline CDR1 and CDR2 sequences are LGHNA and YSLEER. Trimming left V 1 base short and J 4 bases short, with 16 bases between. The CDR3 spans 16 residues. The DNA of the CDR3 is TGCGCCAGCAGCCAAGGAGTAGCAGGGTACCGAGAGACCCAGTACTTC. It is translated as CASSQGVAGYRETQYF.

This sequence joins TRBV27 and TRBJ2-5; tentatively, D is TRBD1 (6 bases). CDR1 is MNHEY and CDR2 is SMNVEV in the germline V gene (reference sequence). V was shortened by 5 bases and J by 5 bases, with 15 bases between the two germline ends. The CDR3 consists of 14 residues. The CDR3 here is CASSTGTLGETQYF. CDR3 in DNA: TGTGCCAGCAGTACAGGGACCCTTGGGGAGACCCAGTACTTC.

The chain couples TRBV9 to TRBJ2-1, with D perhaps matching TRBD1 or TRBD2 (5 bases each). Germline V lookup: CDR1 SGDLS, CDR2 YYNGEE. This CDR3 region has 15 residues. Deletions cut 0 bases from V and 0 bases from J, with 7 bases between. In DNA form, the CDR3 reads TGTGCCAGCAGCGTAGGGGGGTTCTCCTACAATGAGCAGTTCTTC. Translating gives CASSVGGFSYNEQFF.

Of note for this clonotype: Its ends do not fully match the called genes, so a read error is possible. V and J are TRBV30 and TRBJ2-2, with a weak D call TRBD1 (7 bases). CDR1 and CDR2 (germline): GTSNPN, SVGIG (reference sequence). This CDR3 comprises 14 residues. The CDR3 reads CAWAGQPNTRELFF. In DNA, the CDR3 is TGTGCCTGGGCGGGACAGCCGAACACCCGGGAGCTGTTTTTT. The whole variable domain, filled in from reference TRBV30 and TRBJ2-2, reads SQTIHQWPATLVQPVGSPLSLECTVEGTSNPNLYWYRQAAGRGLQLLFYSVGIGQISSEVPQNLSASRPQDRQFILSSKKLLLSDSGFYLCAWAGQPNTRELFFGEGSRLTVL.

This chain joins TRBV29-1 and TRBJ1-2, with a possible D match to TRBD1 (6 bases). The germline V and J ends were trimmed by 5 bases and 7 bases, with 14 bases remaining between them. Germline V CDR1 and CDR2: SQVTM, ANQGSEA. This CDR3 comprises 12 residues. The CDR3 bases are TGCAGCGTTCTCTCAGGGGATCGTGGCTACACCTTC. Amino acid sequence: CSVLSGDRGYTF.

This clonotype was detected many times. V and J are TRBV29-1 and TRBJ2-1; 12 bases fit TRBD2. This CDR3 has 16 residues. V trimming: 3 bases; J trimming: 6 bases; junction bases outside the gene matches: 9. Looked up from germline, CDR1 is SQVTM and CDR2 is ANQGSEA. Written as DNA, the CDR3 is TGCAGCGTTGAGGGGCCTAGCGGGGGGGTCCGCAATGAGCAGTTCTTC. It yields the protein CSVEGPSGGVRNEQFF.

The chain couples TRBV28 to TRBJ2-1; 10 positions agree with TRBD2. This CDR3 spans 14 amino acids. V shed 5 bases and J 6 bases; nucleotides not matched to a gene: 4. Germline V CDR1 and CDR2: MDHEN, SYDVKM. As DNA, the CDR3 is TGTGCCAGCAGTAAAACTAGCGGGGCCAATGAGCAGTTCTTC. Its translation: CASSKTSGANEQFF.

The genes are TRBV6-1 and TRBJ2-7; TRBD1 matches at 7 bases. The CDR3 length is 13 residues. Germline lookup yields CDR1 MNHNS and CDR2 SASEGT. Trimming at V came to 8 bases and at J to 0 bases, leaving 4 bases not matched to a gene. The CDR3 region is CASARDSSYEQYF. The DNA of the CDR3 is TGTGCCAGCGCACGGGACAGCTCCTACGAGCAGTACTTC.

The chain has TRBV18 and TRBJ1-5; 8 bases match TRBD1. The V segment lost 5 bases and the J segment 4 bases; nucleotides outside the gene matches: 13. CDR3 length: 17 amino acids. Germline CDR1 reads KGHSH; CDR2 reads LQKENI. The CDR3 loop is CASSSRTGPVENQPQHF. The CDR3, as DNA: TGTGCCAGCTCATCAAGGACAGGGCCCGTGGAAAATCAGCCCCAGCATTTT.